The present TCR beta chain was sequenced within a study of CD8 T cells in ankylosing spondylitis (dated by TCRdb to about 2017). Regarding the study in general: The study set out to find disease-linked TCR variants by profiling T cell receptor beta repertoires in ankylosing spondylitis patients and healthy donors. Samples of peripheral blood were taken, and for ankylosing spondylitis patients, synovial fluid was collected as well. The whole study cohort included about a hundred healthy donors and 20 to 25 ankylosing spondylitis patients.

Sequencing took place on an Illumina HiSeq 2500. Quantitative 5'-RACE with molecular barcodes was the method used to prepare the TCR beta libraries. The authors' pipeline ran thus. To identify disease-linked TCR variants, a new computational method was used, one built on a probabilistic model of VDJ rearrangement. TCRdb reworked the public reads: Q25 trimming with fastp, MiXCR clone assembly, productive beta chains retained. Each record represents a unique CDR3 protein, reported with the most common genes and DNA among its rows. It is TCRdb's table, rather than the study itself, that gives the V and J calls and clone size. The sample table shows approximately 500,000 distinct CDR3 sequences, and about 12% are seen once. The ten largest clones add up to nearly 7% of the sample. The germline V gene specifies SGHDT as CDR1 and YYEEEE as CDR2. Including the terminal cysteine and phenylalanine, the CDR3 comprises 12 residues. Only the CDR3 DNA stays, 36 bases, in frame from base 1. Trimming removed 6 bases from V and 6 bases from J, leaving 12 bases between the germline ends.

As regards this clonotype: Its cognate antigen has yet to be identified. Base-call qualities are not available, and no considerably larger clone is one nucleotide away.

Summary of the overall study and its limitations: A TCR beta motif made up of several highly homologous amino acid variants appeared to be characteristic of blood from ankylosing spondylitis patients. The disease-linked clones were reported as significantly enriched in matched synovial fluid samples from ankylosing spondylitis patients. The disease-linked clones had a CD8+ phenotype and were found at relatively low frequencies in peripheral blood. Some of the motif variants had been reported before in the synovial fluid and blood of reactive arthritis patients, a finding that suggests common disease-initiation mechanisms.

Input material: blood, either unsorted or a sorted T cell fraction (not recorded which). This TCR derives from a male donor with ankylosing spondylitis. This chain is built from TRBV5-6 and TRBJ1-1; the D gene cannot be named for sure. The CDR3 in this case is CASIAPSSEAFF. Here is the DNA: TGTGCCAGCATCGCCCCCAGTTCTGAAGCTTTCTTT. Here the CDR3 is joined to the reference TRBV5-6 and TRBJ1-1 genes, and the full variable domain is: DAGVTQSPTHLIKTRGQQVTLRCSPKSGHDTVSWYQQALGQGPQFIFQYYEEEERQRGNFPDRFSGHQFPNYSSELNVNALLLGDSALYLCASIAPSSEAFFGQGTRLTVV.